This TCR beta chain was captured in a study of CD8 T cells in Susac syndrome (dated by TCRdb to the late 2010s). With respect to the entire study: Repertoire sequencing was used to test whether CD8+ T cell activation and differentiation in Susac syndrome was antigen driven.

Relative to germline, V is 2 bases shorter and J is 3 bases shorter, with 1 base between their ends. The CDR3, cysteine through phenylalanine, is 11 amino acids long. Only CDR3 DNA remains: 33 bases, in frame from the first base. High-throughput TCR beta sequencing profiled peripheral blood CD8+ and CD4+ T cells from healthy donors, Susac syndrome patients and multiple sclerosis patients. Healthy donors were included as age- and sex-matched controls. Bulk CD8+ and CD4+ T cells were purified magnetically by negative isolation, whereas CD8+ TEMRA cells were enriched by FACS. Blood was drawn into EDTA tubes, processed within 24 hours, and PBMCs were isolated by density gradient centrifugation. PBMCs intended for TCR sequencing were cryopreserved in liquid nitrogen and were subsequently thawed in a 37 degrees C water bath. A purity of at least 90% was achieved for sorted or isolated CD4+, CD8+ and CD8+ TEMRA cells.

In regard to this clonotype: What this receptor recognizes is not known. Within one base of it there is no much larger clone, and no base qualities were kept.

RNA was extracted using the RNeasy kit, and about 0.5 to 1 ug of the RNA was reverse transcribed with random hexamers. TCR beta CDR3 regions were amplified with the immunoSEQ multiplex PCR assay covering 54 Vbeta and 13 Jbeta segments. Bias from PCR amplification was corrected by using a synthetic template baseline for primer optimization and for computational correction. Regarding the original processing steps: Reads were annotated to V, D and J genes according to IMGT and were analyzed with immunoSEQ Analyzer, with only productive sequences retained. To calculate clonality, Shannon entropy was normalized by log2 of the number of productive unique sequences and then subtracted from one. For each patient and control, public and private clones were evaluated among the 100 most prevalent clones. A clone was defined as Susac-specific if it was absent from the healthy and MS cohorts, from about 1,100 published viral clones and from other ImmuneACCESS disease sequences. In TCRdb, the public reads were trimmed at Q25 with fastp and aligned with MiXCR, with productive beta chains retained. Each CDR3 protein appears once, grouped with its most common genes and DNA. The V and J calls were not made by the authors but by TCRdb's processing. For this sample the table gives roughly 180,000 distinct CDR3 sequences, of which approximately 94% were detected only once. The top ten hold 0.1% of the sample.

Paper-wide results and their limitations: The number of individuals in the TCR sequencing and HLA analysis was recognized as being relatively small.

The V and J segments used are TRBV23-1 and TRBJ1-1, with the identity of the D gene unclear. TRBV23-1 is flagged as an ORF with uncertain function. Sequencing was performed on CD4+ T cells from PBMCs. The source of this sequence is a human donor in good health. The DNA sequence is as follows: TGCGCCAGCAGTCAAGACACTGAAGCTTTCTTT. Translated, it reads CASSQDTEAFF.